This is a list of T cell receptor beta chains from one sample in a study of cytomegalovirus exposure and HLA in healthy donors. Profiling relied on immunoSEQ multiplex PCR, and the TCRdb table lists in-frame clones only, not all of them. The sample lists about 130,000 clones, 83% occurring once. Specimen: PBMCs. Receptor source: a girl aged 2-10 years in good health and CMV-seronegative. CDR3s include the opening cysteine and the closing phenylalanine or tryptophan. A D gene is named only where the DNA matches it firmly. Clone size is given for some rows only: seen once, a few or many times, or a class if the clone is expanded.

>TRBD2|TRBJ2-1|TRBV9|NA
CASSASGAPVNEQFF
TGTGCCAGCAGCGCTAGCGGGGCTCCGGTGAATGAGCAGTTCTTC
>TRBD2|TRBJ2-1|TRBV28|few
CASSRGLAGGGEQFF
TGTGCCAGCAGTCGGGGACTAGCGGGAGGAGGGGAGCAGTTCTTC
>TRBD2|TRBJ2-1|TRBV28|NA
CASNLSGSTYNEQFF
TGTGCCAGCAACCTTAGCGGGAGCACCTACAATGAGCAGTTCTTC
>TRBD1|TRBJ1-4|TRBV9|NA
CASSPGTGVVEKLFF
TGTGCCAGCAGCCCAGGGACAGGGGTGGTTGAAAAACTGTTTTTT
>TRBD1|TRBJ2-5|TRBV5-3|NA
CARSFHRGRQETQYF
TGTGCCAGAAGCTTCCACAGGGGGAGACAAGAGACCCAGTACTTC
>TRBD1|TRBJ2-1|TRBV4-2|NA
CASSQFGGTGRNEQFF
TGTGCCAGCAGCCAATTTGGGGGGACAGGGCGGAATGAGCAGTTCTTC
>TRBD2|TRBJ2-7|TRBV6-5|few
CASSYIASGRSEQYF
TGTGCCAGCAGTTACATTGCCAGCGGGAGGAGCGAGCAGTACTTC
>NA|TRBJ2-4|TRBV28|NA
CASSNGGTKNIQYF
TGTGCCAGCAGCAATGGGGGCACCAAAAACATTCAGTACTTC
>TRBD2|TRBJ2-7|TRBV30|NA
CAWSNGLAGHEQYF
TGTGCCTGGAGTAATGGACTAGCTGGTCACGAGCAGTACTTC
>NA|TRBJ2-2|TRBV21-1|NA
CASSKGQGTEQGPCMWTGELFF
TGTGCCAGCAGCAAAGGGCAAGGGACAGAGCAAGGCCCCTGTATGTGGACCGGGGAGCTGTTTTTT
>NA|TRBJ2-3|TRBV5-1|NA
CASSFTERTDTQYF
TGCGCCAGCAGCTTTACAGAGCGCACAGATACGCAGTATTTT
>TRBD1|TRBJ2-2|TRBV4-1|NA
CASSQEPGGFTGELFF
TGCGCCAGCAGCCAAGAACCAGGGGGCTTCACCGGGGAGCTGTTTTTT
>TRBD1|TRBJ2-7|TRBV6-5|NA
CASSWRQGLYEQYF
TGTGCCAGCAGTTGGAGACAGGGCCTCTACGAGCAGTACTTC
>TRBD2|TRBJ2-7|TRBV19|NA
CASRLAGDYEQYF
TGTGCCAGCAGACTAGCGGGGGACTACGAGCAGTACTTC
>NA|TRBJ2-3|TRBV30|NA
CAWSTRGHGTDTQYF
TGTGCCTGGTCAACCAGGGGCCACGGCACAGATACGCAGTATTTT
>TRBD2|TRBJ2-1|TRBV10-3|NA
CAISEGLEINEQFF
TGTGCCATCAGTGAGGGACTAGAGATAAATGAGCAGTTCTTC
>NA|TRBJ1-3|TRBV6-1|NA
CASSEASPGSSGNTIYF
TGTGCCAGCAGTGAAGCCTCGCCGGGGTCCTCTGGAAACACCATATATTTT
>TRBD1|TRBJ1-2|TRBV7-2|NA
CASSLGTGGGYTF
TGTGCCAGCAGCTTAGGGACAGGGGGCGGCTACACCTTC
>NA|TRBJ1-1|TRBV19|NA
CASSILAGTEAFF
TGTGCCAGTAGTATCTTAGCGGGGACTGAAGCTTTCTTT
>NA|TRBJ2-1|TRBV9|NA
CASSFSSYNEQFF
TGTGCCAGCAGTTTCAGCTCCTACAATGAGCAGTTCTTC